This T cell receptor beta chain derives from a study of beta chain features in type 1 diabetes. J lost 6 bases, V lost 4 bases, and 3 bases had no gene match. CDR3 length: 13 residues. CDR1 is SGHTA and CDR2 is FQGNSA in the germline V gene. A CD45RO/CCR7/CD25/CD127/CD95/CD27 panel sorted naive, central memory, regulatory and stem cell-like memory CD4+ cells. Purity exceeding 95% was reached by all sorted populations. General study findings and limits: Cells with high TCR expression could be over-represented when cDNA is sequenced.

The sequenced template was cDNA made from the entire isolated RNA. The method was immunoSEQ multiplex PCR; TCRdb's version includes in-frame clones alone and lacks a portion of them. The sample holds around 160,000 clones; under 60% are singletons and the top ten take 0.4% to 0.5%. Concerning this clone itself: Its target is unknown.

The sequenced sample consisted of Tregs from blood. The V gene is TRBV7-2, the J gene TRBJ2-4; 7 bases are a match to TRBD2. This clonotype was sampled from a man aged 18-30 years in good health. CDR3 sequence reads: CASSSPGGNIQYF. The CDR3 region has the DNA TGTGCCAGCAGCTCCCCGGGGGGAAACATTCAGTACTTC. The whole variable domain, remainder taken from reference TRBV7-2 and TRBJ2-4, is GAGVSQSPSNKVTEKGKDVELRCDPISGHTALYWYRQSLGQGLEFLIYFQGNSAPDKSGLPSDRFSAERTGGSVSTLTIQRTQQEDSAVYLCASSSPGGNIQYFGAGTRLSVL.